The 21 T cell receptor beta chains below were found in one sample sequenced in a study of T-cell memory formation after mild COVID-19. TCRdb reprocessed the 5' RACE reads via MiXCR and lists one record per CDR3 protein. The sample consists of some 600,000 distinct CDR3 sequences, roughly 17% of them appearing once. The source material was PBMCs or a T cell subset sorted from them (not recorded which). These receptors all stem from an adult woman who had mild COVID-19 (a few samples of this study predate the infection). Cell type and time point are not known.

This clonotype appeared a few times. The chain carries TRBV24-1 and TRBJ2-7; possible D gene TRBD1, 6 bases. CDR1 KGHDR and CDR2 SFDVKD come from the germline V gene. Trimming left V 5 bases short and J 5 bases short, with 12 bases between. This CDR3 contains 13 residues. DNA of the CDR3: TGTGCCACCAGTGGTACTCCAGGGGACGAGCAGTACTTC. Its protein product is CATSGTPGDEQYF.

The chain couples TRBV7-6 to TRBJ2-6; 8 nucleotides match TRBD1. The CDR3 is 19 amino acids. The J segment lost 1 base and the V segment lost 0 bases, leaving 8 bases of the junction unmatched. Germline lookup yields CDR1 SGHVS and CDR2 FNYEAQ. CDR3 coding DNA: TGTGCCAGCAGCTTAGCCTCAGGGACAGGTGGATCTGGGGCCAACGTCCTGACTTTC. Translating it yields CASSLASGTGGSGANVLTF.

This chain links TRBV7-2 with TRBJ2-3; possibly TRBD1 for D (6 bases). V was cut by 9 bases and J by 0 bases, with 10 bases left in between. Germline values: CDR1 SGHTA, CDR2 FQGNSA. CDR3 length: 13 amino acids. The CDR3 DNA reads TGTGCCAGAAGAGGGGGTAGCACAGATACGCAGTATTTT. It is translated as CARRGGSTDTQYF.

The CDR3 here is CASSRGTATNYGYTF. CDR3 bases: TGTGCCAGCAGTCGCGGGACAGCGACTAACTATGGCTACACCTTC. The rearrangement links TRBV12-3 or TRBV12-4 to TRBJ1-2, with 7 bases that match TRBD1. The CDR3 contains 15 residues. The V gene end was trimmed by 5 bases and the J gene end by 0 bases; junction bases not matched to a gene: 6.

The DNA for the CDR3 is TGCGCCAGCAGCCAAGATCGCAGGCCCCAGGACGCTTTCTTT. Encoded protein: CASSQDRRPQDAFF. The V call is TRBV4-3, the J call TRBJ1-1, with D hard to call. V was trimmed by 0 bases and J by 11 bases, leaving 16 bases between them. CDR1 and CDR2 from the germline V gene are LGHNA and YSLEER. The CDR3 runs 14 residues.

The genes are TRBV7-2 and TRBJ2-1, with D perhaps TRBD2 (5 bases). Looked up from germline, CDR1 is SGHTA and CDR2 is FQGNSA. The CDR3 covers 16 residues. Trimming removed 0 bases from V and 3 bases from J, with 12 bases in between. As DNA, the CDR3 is TGTGCCAGCAGCTTAGCCCCCCAGACTAACTACAATGAGCAGTTCTTC. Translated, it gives CASSLAPQTNYNEQFF.

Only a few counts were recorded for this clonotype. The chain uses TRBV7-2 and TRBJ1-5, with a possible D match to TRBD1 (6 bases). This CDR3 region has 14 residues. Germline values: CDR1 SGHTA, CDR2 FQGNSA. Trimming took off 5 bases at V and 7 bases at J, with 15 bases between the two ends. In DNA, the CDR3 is TGTGCCAGCAGCCCTCACAGGGATAAACAGCCCCAGCATTTT. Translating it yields CASSPHRDKQPQHF.

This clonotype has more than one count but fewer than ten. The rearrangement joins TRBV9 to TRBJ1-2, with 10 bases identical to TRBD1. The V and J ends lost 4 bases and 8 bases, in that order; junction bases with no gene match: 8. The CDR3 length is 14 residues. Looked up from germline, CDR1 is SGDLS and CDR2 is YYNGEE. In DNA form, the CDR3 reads TGTGCCAGCAGCCCTACCCCGGGACAGGGGGGCTACACCTTC. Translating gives CASSPTPGQGGYTF. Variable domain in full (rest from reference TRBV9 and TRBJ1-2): DSGVTQTPKHLITATGQRVTLRCSPRSGDLSVYWYQQSLDQGLQFLIQYYNGEERAKGNILERFSAQQFPDLHSELNLSSLELGDSALYFCASSPTPGQGGYTFGSGTRLTVV.

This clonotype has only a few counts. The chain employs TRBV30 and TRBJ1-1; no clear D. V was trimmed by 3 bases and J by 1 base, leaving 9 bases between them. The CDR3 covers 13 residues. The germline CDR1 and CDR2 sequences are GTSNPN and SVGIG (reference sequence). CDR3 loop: CAWREDWNTEAFF. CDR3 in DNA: TGTGCCTGGAGGGAGGACTGGAACACTGAAGCTTTCTTT.

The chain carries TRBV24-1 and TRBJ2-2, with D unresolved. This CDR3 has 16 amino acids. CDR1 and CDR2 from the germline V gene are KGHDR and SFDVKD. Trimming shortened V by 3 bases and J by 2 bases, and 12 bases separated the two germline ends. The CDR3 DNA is TGTGCCACCAGTGATCCAAGCCCTACAAACACCGGGGAGCTGTTTTTT. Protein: CATSDPSPTNTGELFF.

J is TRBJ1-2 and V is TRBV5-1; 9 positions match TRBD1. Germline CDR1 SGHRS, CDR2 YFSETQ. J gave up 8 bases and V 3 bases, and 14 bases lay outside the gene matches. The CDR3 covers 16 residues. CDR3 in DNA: TGCGCCAGCAGCTCGGGACAGGGCACGGGGTTTATCGGCTACACCTTC. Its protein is CASSSGQGTGFIGYTF.

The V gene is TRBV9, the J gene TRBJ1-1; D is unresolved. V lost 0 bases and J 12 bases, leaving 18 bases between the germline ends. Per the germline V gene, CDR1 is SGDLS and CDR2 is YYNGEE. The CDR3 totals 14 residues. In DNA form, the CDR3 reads TGTGCCAGCAGCGTAGCGGAGGTTGGCATTGGGCCTTTCTTT. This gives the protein CASSVAEVGIGPFF.

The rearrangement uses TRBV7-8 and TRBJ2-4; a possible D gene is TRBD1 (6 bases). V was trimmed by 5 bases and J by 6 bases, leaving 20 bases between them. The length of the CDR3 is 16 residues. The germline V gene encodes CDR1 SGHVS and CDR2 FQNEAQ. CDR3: CASSHRPGHTRNIQYF. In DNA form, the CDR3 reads TGTGCCAGCAGCCACAGGCCGGGACACACTAGAAACATTCAGTACTTC.

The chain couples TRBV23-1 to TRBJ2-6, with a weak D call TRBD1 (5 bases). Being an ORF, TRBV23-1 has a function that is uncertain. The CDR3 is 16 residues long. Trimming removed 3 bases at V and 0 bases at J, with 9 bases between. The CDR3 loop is CASSHRQISGANVLTF. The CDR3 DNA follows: TGCGCCAGCAGTCACCGACAGATCTCTGGGGCCAACGTCCTGACTTTC.

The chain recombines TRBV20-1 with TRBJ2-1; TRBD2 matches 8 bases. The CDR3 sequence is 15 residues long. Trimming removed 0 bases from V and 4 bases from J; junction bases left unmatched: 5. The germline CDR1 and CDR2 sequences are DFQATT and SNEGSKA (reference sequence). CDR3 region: CSARDREGGYNEQFF. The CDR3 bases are TGCAGTGCTAGAGACCGGGAGGGCGGATACAATGAGCAGTTCTTC.

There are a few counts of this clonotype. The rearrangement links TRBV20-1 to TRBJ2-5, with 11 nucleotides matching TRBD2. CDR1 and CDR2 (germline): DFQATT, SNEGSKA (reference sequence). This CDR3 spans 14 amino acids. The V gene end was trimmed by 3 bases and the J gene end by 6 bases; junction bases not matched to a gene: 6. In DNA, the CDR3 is TGCAGTGCTAGTCCTTCTAGCGGGGGGAAGACCCAGTACTTC. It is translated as CSASPSSGGKTQYF.

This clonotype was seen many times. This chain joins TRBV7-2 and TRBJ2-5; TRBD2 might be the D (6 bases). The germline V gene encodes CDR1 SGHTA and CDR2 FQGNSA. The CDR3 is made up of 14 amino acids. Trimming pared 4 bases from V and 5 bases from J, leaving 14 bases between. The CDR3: CASSWGTFPETQYF. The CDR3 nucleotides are TGTGCCAGCAGCTGGGGGACTTTCCCGGAGACCCAGTACTTC.

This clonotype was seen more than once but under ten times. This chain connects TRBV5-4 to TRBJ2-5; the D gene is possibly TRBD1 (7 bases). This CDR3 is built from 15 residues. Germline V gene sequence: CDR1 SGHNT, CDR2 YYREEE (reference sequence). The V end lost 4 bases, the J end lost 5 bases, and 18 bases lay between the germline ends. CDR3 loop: CASSRRGAGKETQYF. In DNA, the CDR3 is TGTGCCAGCAGCCGCAGGGGGGCGGGTAAGGAGACCCAGTACTTC.

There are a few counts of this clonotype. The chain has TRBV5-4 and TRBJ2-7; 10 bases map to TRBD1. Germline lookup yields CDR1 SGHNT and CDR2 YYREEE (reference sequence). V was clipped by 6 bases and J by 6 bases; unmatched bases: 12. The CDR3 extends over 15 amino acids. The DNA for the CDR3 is TGTGCCAGCAACAGGGGGGGGACAGGGGCCGGCGAGCAGTACTTC. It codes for CASNRGGTGAGEQYF.

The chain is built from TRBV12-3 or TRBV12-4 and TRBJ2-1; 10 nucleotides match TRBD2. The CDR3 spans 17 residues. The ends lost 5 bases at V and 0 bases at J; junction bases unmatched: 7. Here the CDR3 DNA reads TGTGCCAGCAGTCTAAAGACTAGCGGGTACTCCTACAATGAGCAGTTCTTC. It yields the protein CASSLKTSGYSYNEQFF.

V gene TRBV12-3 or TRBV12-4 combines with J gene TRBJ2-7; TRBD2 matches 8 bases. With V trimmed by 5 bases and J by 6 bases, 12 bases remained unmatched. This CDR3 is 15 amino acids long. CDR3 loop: CASSTREGGKREQYF. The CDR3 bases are TGTGCCAGCAGTACCCGGGAGGGGGGCAAACGCGAGCAGTACTTC.